A selection of T cell receptor beta chains follows, all from one sample in a study of breast tumors, draining lymph nodes, adjacent tissues. TCRdb independently ran MiXCR on the multiplex PCR reads; one entry per CDR3 protein. The data contain approximately 90,000 distinct CDR3 sequences, 25% to 35% of them singletons. The sequenced material came from axillary lymph node tissue. These receptors were obtained from a female donor with breast cancer. Some clones in this sample may be carry-over from other donors' samples. The CDR3 runs from the conserved cysteine through the conserved F or W. D genes are given only for firm matches. Size is omitted from some rows. Given values are once, few, many or a class for expanded clones.

j_call,clone_size,v_call,d_call,cdr3_nt,cdr3_aa
TRBJ1-3,-,TRBV7-9,-,TGTGCCAGCAGCCGGACCACACAGAGCTCTGGAAACACCATATATTTT,CASSRTTQSSGNTIYF
TRBJ1-6,many,TRBV9,TRBD1,TGTGCCAGCAGCGTATCGGCTAAAGGGGGCGCGGGTAATTCACCCCTCCACTTT,CASSVSAKGGAGNSPLHF
TRBJ1-2,many,TRBV5-1,-,TGCGCCAGCAGCGATGACTCCTATGGCTACACCTTC,CASSDDSYGYTF
TRBJ2-2,many,TRBV6-2/TRBV6-3,TRBD2,TGTGCCAGCAGCAGCCGAGGACTAGCGGGAGTGGGCACCGGGGAGCTGTTTTTT,CASSSRGLAGVGTGELFF
TRBJ2-4,few,TRBV28,-,TGTGCCAGCAGTTTATTTGGGGTCCTAGCCAAAAACATTCAGTACTTC,CASSLFGVLAKNIQYF
TRBJ2-7,many,TRBV2,TRBD1,TGTGCCAGCAGTCTCACTAACAGGGGGCGTATCGGCGAGCAGTACTTC,CASSLTNRGRIGEQYF
TRBJ2-7,-,TRBV12-3/TRBV12-4,TRBD1,TGTGCCAGCAGTTCCGGGACAGGGGTGGAGTACGAGCAGTACTTC,CASSSGTGVEYEQYF
TRBJ2-1,-,TRBV29-1,TRBD2,TGCAGCGTCCATAGCGGGGGGGGGCCCAATGAGCAGTTCTTC,CSVHSGGGPNEQFF
TRBJ2-7,many,TRBV7-2,-,TGTGCCAGCGCACGGGACGGGAGCTCCTACGAGCAGTACTTC,CASARDGSSYEQYF
TRBJ2-2,many,TRBV7-9,-,TGTGCCAGCTACCGAGGCGGGGAGCTGTTTTTT,CASYRGGELFF
TRBJ1-2,once,TRBV7-2,TRBD1,TGTGCCAGCAGCTTAGCCGCCAGGACAGGGGGCGGCTACACCTTC,CASSLAARTGGGYTF
TRBJ2-7,many,TRBV18,TRBD2,TGTGCCAGCTCAGAGACTAGCGGGAGTTTTGAGCAGTACTTC,CASSETSGSFEQYF
TRBJ1-2,many,TRBV18,TRBD1,TGTGCCAGCTCACTAGGGACAGAGAACTATGGCTACACCTTC,CASSLGTENYGYTF
TRBJ2-3,-,TRBV7-3,TRBD2,TGTGCCAGCAGCTTGGGACTAGCGGGAGTGGATACGCAGTATTTT,CASSLGLAGVDTQYF
TRBJ2-1,many,TRBV14,-,TGTGCCAGCAGCCAAGTTCGCAGGGGTGGTGAGCAGTTCTTC,CASSQVRRGGEQFF
TRBJ2-5,many,TRBV6-2/TRBV6-3,-,TGTGCCAGCAGCTACCCGGAGACCCAGTACTTC,CASSYPETQYF
TRBJ2-2,many,TRBV10-3,-,TGTGCCATCAGTGAAGTAGCTATTAACCTCGGCGGGGAGCTGTTTTTT,CAISEVAINLGGELFF
TRBJ1-1,-,TRBV6-5,-,TGTGCCAACAGTTCCACAGGGCCGAACACTGAAGCTTTCTTT,CANSSTGPNTEAFF
TRBJ2-7,-,TRBV5-1,-,TGCGCCAGCAGCATCGGACAGAGGGCGTACCAGCAGTACTTC,CASSIGQRAYQQYF
TRBJ1-6,few,TRBV11-3,-,TGTGCCAGCAAAATTGGTACGGAGACTTCGCCCCTCCACTTT,CASKIGTETSPLHF
TRBJ2-2,many,TRBV6-6,-,TGTGCCAGCAGTTACTCTCAACCCGGGGAGCTGTTTTTT,CASSYSQPGELFF
TRBJ2-7,many,TRBV19,-,TGTGCCAGTAGTTCTCTCCAGGGGAAATACGAGCAGTACTTC,CASSSLQGKYEQYF
TRBJ2-7,many,TRBV5-8,TRBD2,TGTGCCAGCGGGGGGGGGATCCCCATCTACGAGCAGTACTTC,CASGGGIPIYEQYF
TRBJ2-7,many,TRBV9,-,TGTGCCAGCAGCGTAGAACCTCCCTACGAGCAGTACTTC,CASSVEPPYEQYF
TRBJ2-3,many,TRBV5-1,-,TGCGCCAGCAGCTTATACATGGACACAGATACGCAGTATTTT,CASSLYMDTDTQYF
TRBJ2-3,few,TRBV6-6,TRBD2,TGTGCCAGCAGTCACTCGACCCCGGGGGGTTCTACAGATACGCAGTATTTT,CASSHSTPGGSTDTQYF
TRBJ1-2,many,TRBV5-1,-,TGCGCCAGCAGCTTGAAGGTTGGGGCAGGGAGGGCGTATGGCTACACCTTC,CASSLKVGAGRAYGYTF
TRBJ1-1,-,TRBV7-2,-,TGTGCCAGCAGCTTAGAAGGGAGGGTCACTGAAGCTTTCTTT,CASSLEGRVTEAFF
TRBJ2-7,many,TRBV25-1,TRBD1,TGTGCCAGCAGAAGGGACAGTTCCTACGAGCAGTACTTC,CASRRDSSYEQYF
TRBJ1-1,-,TRBV5-1,-,TGCGCCAGCAGCTTAGACGGGGGTCCCACTGAAGCTTTCTTT,CASSLDGGPTEAFF
TRBJ2-5,-,TRBV7-2,TRBD1,TGTGCCGCAACAGGGGTCCAAGAGACCCAGTACTTC,CAATGVQETQYF
TRBJ1-6,many,TRBV9,-,TGTGCCAGCAGCGTTATAGACAGGACTGACTATAATTCACCCCTCCACTTT,CASSVIDRTDYNSPLHF
TRBJ2-1,-,TRBV6-2/TRBV6-3,-,TGTGCCAGCAGTTACGGGGAAACCAGCTCCTACAATGAGCAGTTCTTC,CASSYGETSSYNEQFF
TRBJ2-7,-,TRBV24-1,-,TGTGCCACCAGTGACCCTAACCCCCCCTACGAGCAGTACTTC,CATSDPNPPYEQYF
TRBJ2-7,-,TRBV5-4,-,TGTGCCAGCAGCAGCGACTTTGCCTCCTACGAGCAGTACTTC,CASSSDFASYEQYF
TRBJ1-5,many,TRBV7-2,-,TGTGCCAGCAGCTTCGACAATCAGCCCCAGCATTTT,CASSFDNQPQHF
TRBJ2-5,-,TRBV5-1,-,TGCGCCAGCAGCTTGGATACAGGGCCCGCCGAGACCCAGTGCTTC,CASSLDTGPAETQCF
TRBJ2-1,many,TRBV7-2,TRBD2,TGTGCCAGCAGCTTCCTAGCGGGAGGAGGGGTCAATGAGCAGTTCTTC,CASSFLAGGGVNEQFF
TRBJ1-2,many,TRBV11-2,TRBD1,TGTGCCAGCAGCTTAGCGACAGGGGATTATGGCTACACCTTC,CASSLATGDYGYTF
TRBJ2-2,many,TRBV10-2,-,TGCGCCAGCGGCGGCAGGGGTGGCGGGGAGCTGTTTTTT,CASGGRGGGELFF
TRBJ2-2,once,TRBV4-1,-,TGCGCCAGCAGCCAGAGGGGACAGAACACCGGGGAGCTGTTTTTT,CASSQRGQNTGELFF
TRBJ2-3,-,TRBV5-1,TRBD1,TGTGCCAGCAGCTTGACAGGGGGGGCAGACACGCGGTATTTT,CASSLTGGADTRYF
TRBJ1-5,-,TRBV10-3,-,TGTGCCATCAGTGAGTCGAGAGGCAGCAATCAGCCCCAGCATTTT,CAISESRGSNQPQHF
TRBJ2-7,many,TRBV5-5,TRBD2,TGTGCCAGCAGCCCACGCCTAGCGGACTACGAGCAGTACTTC,CASSPRLADYEQYF
TRBJ1-6,-,TRBV11-2,-,TGTGCCAGCAGCGCGCGGGGGGGCGTGGATTCACCTCTCCACTTT,CASSARGGVDSPLHF
TRBJ2-7,many,TRBV6-5,-,TGTGCCAGCAGTTACTCTTACAGCTCGACAGCAGCGGTCTACGAGCAGTACTTC,CASSYSYSSTAAVYEQYF
TRBJ2-7,many,TRBV11-3,TRBD2,TGTGCCAGCAGCGGGTCCTTAGCGGGGGAATCCTACGAGCAGTACTTC,CASSGSLAGESYEQYF
TRBJ2-7,many,TRBV9,-,TGTGCCAGCAGCGTAGAGGTGTTTGGTGGATGGTACGAGCAGTACTTC,CASSVEVFGGWYEQYF
TRBJ1-1,many,TRBV25-1,-,TGTGCCAGCAGTGAATGGGGGGGGGCTTACACTGAAGCTTTCTTT,CASSEWGGAYTEAFF
TRBJ1-5,once,TRBV9,-,TGTGCCAGCAGCGTAGCCGGGGAGGGGTACAAGCAGCCCCAGCATTTT,CASSVAGEGYKQPQHF
TRBJ1-3,many,TRBV7-6,-,TGTGCCAGCATGGCCCCGGTTGGAAACACCATATATTTT,CASMAPVGNTIYF
TRBJ2-3,-,TRBV7-8,-,TGTGCCAGCAGCTTGTGGGCAAGGGATACGCAGTATTTT,CASSLWARDTQYF
TRBJ2-2,many,TRBV27,TRBD1,TGTGCCAGCAGGGTGGGACAGGTCACCGGGGAGCTGTTTTTT,CASRVGQVTGELFF
TRBJ2-2,few,TRBV6-2/TRBV6-3,-,TGTGCCAGCAGCGAAGGACCACTCCGGGCCGGGGAGCTGTTTTTT,CASSEGPLRAGELFF
TRBJ2-5,many,TRBV20-1,TRBD2,TGCAGTGCTCCCCCCATTCCGGGACTATCGAAAGAGACCCAGTACTTC,CSAPPIPGLSKETQYF
TRBJ2-7,many,TRBV5-1,-,TGCGCCAGCAGCCCCGGAGAAGGCTACGAGCAGTACTTC,CASSPGEGYEQYF
TRBJ2-7,many,TRBV7-2,-,TGTGCCAGCAGCCGAACGTCGGGACCAACCTACGAGCAGTACTTC,CASSRTSGPTYEQYF